The 22 T cell receptor beta chains in this list originate from one sample, sequenced in a study of blood T cell repertoires in COVID-19. Generated by immunoSEQ multiplex PCR, the TCRdb table keeps only in-frame clones and is missing some. The sample consists of approximately 260,000 clones, 75% to 90% of them appearing once. The sample taken for sequencing was peripheral blood. Receptors originate from a woman aged 70-85 years with COVID-19, enrolled during active disease.

The chain has TRBV9 and TRBJ2-1; TRBD2 might be the D (6 bases). The CDR3 is 15 amino acids. Trimming left V 2 bases short and J 1 base short, with 10 bases between. Germline CDR1 and CDR2: SGDLS and YYNGEE. CDR3 loop: CASSVGSKSYNEQFF. CDR3 coding DNA: TGTGCCAGCAGCGTCGGGAGTAAGTCCTACAATGAGCAGTTCTTC.

The chain joins TRBV7-2 to TRBJ2-7; 7 bases line up with TRBD2. With 1 base clipped from V and 7 bases from J, the junction kept 7 bases outside the gene matches. The CDR3 is 14 amino acids. From germline, CDR1 is SGHTA and CDR2 FQGNSA. CDR3 bases: TGTGCCAGCAGCTTAGGAGCGGGGAGAGGAGAGCAGTACTTC. Residues: CASSLGAGRGEQYF.

The CDR3 loop reads CASSDGQGGSNQPQHF. The CDR3 coding sequence is TGTGCCAGCAGTGACGGACAGGGAGGGAGCAATCAGCCCCAGCATTTT. The chain is built from TRBV2 and TRBJ1-5; 8 positions agree with TRBD1. The CDR3 totals 16 residues. The V gene's germline CDR1 is SNHLY and CDR2 FYNNEI. Losses at the gene ends were 3 bases for V and 1 base for J; bases not matched to a gene: 5.

This clone was observed a single time. The rearrangement joins TRBV10-3 to TRBJ1-2; 7 nucleotides match TRBD1. The CDR3 has 13 residues. CDR1 is ENHRY, CDR2 SYGVKD, per germline. V lost 10 bases, J lost 4 bases, and 9 bases stayed unmatched. CDR3 in amino acids: CATGTADTYGYTF. CDR3 bases: TGTGCCACCGGGACAGCCGATACCTATGGCTACACCTTC.

The V call is TRBV6-5, the J call TRBJ1-5; possible D gene TRBD1, 6 bases. Germline V gene lookup returns CDR1 MNHEY and CDR2 SVGAGI. The CDR3 has 13 residues. V lost 8 bases and J lost 9, with 17 bases in between. The CDR3 protein is CASRYRELGPQHF. The DNA for the CDR3 is TGTGCCAGCCGGTACAGGGAGTTAGGGCCCCAGCATTTT.

This chain uses TRBV7-2 with TRBJ2-7, with TRBD2 matching over 8 bases. This CDR3 contains 15 residues. J was trimmed by 4 bases and V by 6 bases; bases with no gene match: 11. The V gene's germline CDR1 is SGHTA and CDR2 FQGNSA. CDR3 protein: CASRGEAGVMYEQYF. The CDR3 nucleotides are TGTGCCAGCAGGGGTGAAGCGGGAGTTATGTACGAGCAGTACTTC. Full variable domain (outside the CDR3, taken from reference TRBV7-2 and TRBJ2-7): GAGVSQSPSNKVTEKGKDVELRCDPISGHTALYWYRQSLGQGLEFLIYFQGNSAPDKSGLPSDRFSAERTGGSVSTLTIQRTQQEDSAVYLCASRGEAGVMYEQYFGPGTRLTVT.

The rearrangement uses TRBV30 and TRBJ1-3; no reliable D call. Looked up from germline, CDR1 is GTSNPN and CDR2 is SVGIG (reference sequence). The CDR3 consists of 12 residues. Trimming cost V 4 bases and J 2 bases, with 6 bases left between them. The CDR3 coding sequence is TGTGCCTGGAACGGTGCTGGAAACACCATATATTTT. The encoded protein is CAWNGAGNTIYF. The variable domain in full, completed from reference TRBV30 and TRBJ1-3, reads SQTIHQWPATLVQPVGSPLSLECTVEGTSNPNLYWYRQAAGRGLQLLFYSVGIGQISSEVPQNLSASRPQDRQFILSSKKLLLSDSGFYLCAWNGAGNTIYFGEGSWLTVV.

This sequence joins TRBV25-1 and TRBJ1-1, with 9 bases fitting TRBD1. This CDR3 is 14 amino acids long. CDR1 is MGHDK and CDR2 is SYGVNS in the germline V gene. The ends lost 4 bases at V and 5 bases at J; junction bases unmatched: 5. CDR3 sequence: CASSGQGVKTEAFF. The CDR3 nucleotides read TGTGCCAGCAGTGGACAGGGGGTCAAAACTGAAGCTTTCTTT.

In its sample, this clone was seen once. This chain uses TRBV18 with TRBJ2-5, with D perhaps TRBD1 (6 bases). The ends were cut back, 0 bases at V and 2 bases at J, with 7 bases in the middle. The CDR3 spans 14 residues. The germline V gene encodes CDR1 KGHSH and CDR2 LQKENI. Here the CDR3 reads CASSPPGAQETQYF. Written as DNA, the CDR3 is TGTGCCAGCTCACCACCGGGGGCACAAGAGACCCAGTACTTC.

This chain links TRBV24-1 with TRBJ1-3; 9 nucleotides agree with TRBD1. Germline V gene lookup returns CDR1 KGHDR and CDR2 SFDVKD. The CDR3 totals 16 residues. The J segment lost 5 bases and the V segment lost 3 bases, leaving 7 bases of the junction unmatched. CDR3 coding DNA: TGTGCCACCAGTGATCCTGGGACAGGGAAAAGAAACACCATATATTTT. It encodes CATSDPGTGKRNTIYF.

J is TRBJ2-1 and V is TRBV7-9, with D maybe TRBD2 (6 bases). The CDR3 spans 17 residues. The V gene lost 5 bases and the J gene lost 3 bases, with 20 bases spanning the gap. Germline V CDR1 and CDR2: SEHNR, FQNEAQ (reference sequence). Written as DNA, the CDR3 is TGTGCCAGCAGCCCGCGCCGCGGGGTACCAAACTACAATGAGCAGTTCTTC. Translated, it gives CASSPRRGVPNYNEQFF.

This chain uses TRBV4-1 with TRBJ1-2; D is unclear. This CDR3 comprises 16 residues. CDR1 is MGHRA and CDR2 is YSYEKL in the germline V gene. Trimming left V 1 base short and J 4 bases short, with 16 bases between. CDR3 loop: CASSQGASGSTYGYTF. CDR3 coding DNA: TGCGCCAGCAGCCAAGGGGCTTCGGGGTCGACCTATGGCTACACCTTC.

The CDR3 coding sequence is TGTGCCATCACCAAAGATAGCTCCTACAATGAGCAGTTCTTC. Translating it yields CAITKDSSYNEQFF. The gene calls are TRBV10-3 and TRBJ2-1; D is ambiguous. This CDR3 is 14 amino acids long. CDR1 ENHRY and CDR2 SYGVKD come from the germline V gene. V gave up 7 bases and J gave up 0 bases, with 10 bases separating them.

V gene TRBV11-3 combines with J gene TRBJ2-4; perhaps TRBD1 as D (5 bases). This CDR3 has 16 residues. Germline loops: CDR1 SGHNT, CDR2 YENEEA. The ends were cut back, 0 bases at V and 6 bases at J, with 15 bases in the middle. The CDR3 is CASSLEGVPSGNIQYF. The CDR3 DNA reads as TGTGCCAGCAGCTTAGAAGGGGTTCCCAGTGGAAACATTCAGTACTTC.

This chain links TRBV20-1 with TRBJ2-7; D unresolved. V gave up 5 bases and J gave up 7 bases, with 9 bases separating them. Germline V lookup: CDR1 DFQATT, CDR2 SNEGSKA (reference sequence). This CDR3 has 10 residues. The CDR3 loop reads CSASSREQYF. Written as DNA, the CDR3 is TGCAGTGCTTCCTCTAGGGAGCAGTACTTC.

This clone appeared a single time. The chain recombines TRBV10-3 with TRBJ2-5, with a weak D call TRBD2 (7 bases). This CDR3 region has 18 residues. Trimming took off 2 bases at V and 5 bases at J, with 24 bases between the two ends. Germline assignment: CDR1 ENHRY and CDR2 SYGVKD. The CDR3 DNA follows: TGTGCCATCAGTGAGCCGAACTCGTACGGGGGGCTTGGGGAGACCCAGTACTTC. Translating it yields CAISEPNSYGGLGETQYF.

The table lists this clone with a count of one. V is TRBV21-1 and J is TRBJ1-6. TRBV21-1 represents a pseudogene. The length of the CDR3 is 17 residues. The CDR3 is CASSKVDPGLVTSPLHF. CDR3 coding DNA: TGTGCCAGCAGCAAAGTGGATCCGGGACTCGTAACCTCACCCCTCCACTTT.

The chain couples TRBV30 to TRBJ2-1; weak D call: TRBD2 (5 bases). The germline V gene has CDR1 GTSNPN and CDR2 SVGIG (reference sequence). The V end was cut by 0 bases, the J end by 6 bases, with 9 bases between. The CDR3 is 13 residues long. This CDR3 is CAWSVGVPNEQFF. CDR3 nucleotides: TGTGCCTGGAGTGTCGGGGTCCCCAATGAGCAGTTCTTC.

This clone was observed once. Other DNA sequences in the sample encode the same CDR3. The chain recombines TRBV18 with TRBJ1-1, with a possible D match to TRBD1 (5 bases). Germline CDR1 is KGHSH and CDR2 is LQKENI. CDR3 length equals 13 residues. V was cut by 3 bases and J by 8 bases, with 13 bases left in between. CDR3 amino acids: CASSPRGGTEAFF. The CDR3 DNA is TGTGCCAGCTCACCCCGGGGGGGGACCGAAGCTTTCTTT.

This chain connects TRBV9 to TRBJ1-2, with 11 bases lining up with TRBD1. The CDR3 covers 15 residues. The V segment lost 2 bases and the J segment 3 bases; nucleotides outside the gene matches: 3. Germline V gene lookup returns CDR1 SGDLS and CDR2 YYNGEE. CDR3 DNA sequence: TGTGCCAGCAGCGTCGGGACAGGGGGATACTATGGCTACACCTTC. Its translation: CASSVGTGGYYGYTF.

The V gene is TRBV2, the J gene TRBJ2-6; 12 bases align to TRBD2. The J segment lost 1 base and the V segment lost 11 bases, leaving 12 bases of the junction unmatched. The CDR3 sequence is 18 residues long. CDR1 is SNHLY, CDR2 FYNNEI, per germline. This CDR3 reads CASTGLAGGSSGANVLTF. In nucleotides, the CDR3 is TGTGCCTCCACGGGCCTAGCGGGAGGGTCGTCTGGGGCCAACGTCCTGACTTTC.

The sample holds one count of this clone. The chain links TRBV7-2 to TRBJ1-2, with 7 positions matching TRBD1. Germline CDR1 and CDR2: SGHTA and FQGNSA. The CDR3 consists of 15 residues. With 2 bases clipped from V and 3 bases from J, the junction kept 6 bases outside the gene matches. CDR3 region: CASSLSFGQDYGYTF. CDR3 nucleotides: TGTGCCAGCAGCTTATCCTTCGGACAGGACTATGGCTACACCTTC.